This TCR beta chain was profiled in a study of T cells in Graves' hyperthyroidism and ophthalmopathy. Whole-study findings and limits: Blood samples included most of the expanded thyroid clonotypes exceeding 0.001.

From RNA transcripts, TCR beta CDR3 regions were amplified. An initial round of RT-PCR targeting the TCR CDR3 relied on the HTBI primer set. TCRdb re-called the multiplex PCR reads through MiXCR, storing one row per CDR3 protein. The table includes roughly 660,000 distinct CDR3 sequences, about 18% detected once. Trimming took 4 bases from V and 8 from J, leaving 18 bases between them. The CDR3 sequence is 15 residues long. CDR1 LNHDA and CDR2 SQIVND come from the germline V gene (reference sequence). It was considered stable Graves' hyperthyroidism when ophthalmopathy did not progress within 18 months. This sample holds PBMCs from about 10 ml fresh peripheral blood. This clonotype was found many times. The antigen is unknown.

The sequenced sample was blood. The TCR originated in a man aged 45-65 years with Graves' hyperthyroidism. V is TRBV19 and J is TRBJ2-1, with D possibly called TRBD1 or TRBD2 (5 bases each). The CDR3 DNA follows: TGTGCCAGTAGTACCCCGGGACGAGGGCTGGATGAGCAGTTCTTC. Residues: CASSTPGRGLDEQFF.